This T cell receptor (beta chain) was sequenced during a study of OX40 agonist ivuxolimab in advanced cancers. The assay was immunoSEQ multiplex PCR, and TCRdb's table has in-frame clones only and misses some. The sample records 70,000 to 85,000 clones, 88% being singletons. Baseline was the first blood sampling point, followed by cycle 4 day 1 and cycle 7 day 1. V lost 4 bases to trimming and J lost 6 bases, with 15 bases between them. This CDR3 has 15 amino acids. The V gene's germline CDR1 is SGHAT and CDR2 FQNNGV. As concerns this clone: Antigen specificity is unknown.

Study findings and constraints: Partly responding patients at 0.1-3.0 mg/kg showed some of the smallest clonal expansion. Nonresponders, in some cases, also had low normalized T-cell clonal expansion. In CD8+ T cells, expanded clones were on average more numerous than in CD4+.

The sequence derives from an adult with an advanced solid tumor such as melanoma, head and neck, liver or kidney cancer. V and J are TRBV11-2 and TRBJ2-2; no firm D call. This sample comprised CD4+ or CD8+ T cells sorted from blood, obtained in a trial of the OX40 agonist ivuxolimab. CDR3: CASSSPVEKAGELFF. DNA of the CDR3: TGTGCCAGCAGCTCTCCCGTGGAGAAAGCCGGGGAGCTGTTTTTT.